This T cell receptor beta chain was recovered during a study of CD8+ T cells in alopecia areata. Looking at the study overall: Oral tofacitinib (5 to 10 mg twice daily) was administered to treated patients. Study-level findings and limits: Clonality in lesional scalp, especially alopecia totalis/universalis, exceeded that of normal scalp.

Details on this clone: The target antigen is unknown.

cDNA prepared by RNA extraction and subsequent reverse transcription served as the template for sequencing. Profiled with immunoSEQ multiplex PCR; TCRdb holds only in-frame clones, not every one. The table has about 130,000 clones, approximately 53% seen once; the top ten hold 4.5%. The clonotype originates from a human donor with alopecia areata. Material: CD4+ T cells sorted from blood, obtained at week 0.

The CDR3 DNA reads TGTGCCAGCAGTTTAGCCGGGACAGGGAGAGGGCAGCCCCAGCATTTT. Its protein is CASSLAGTGRGQPQHF. The genes are TRBV28 and TRBJ1-5; 9 bases are a match to TRBD1. Germline V gene lookup returns CDR1 MDHEN and CDR2 SYDVKM. The junction had 9 bases not matched to a gene; V was cut back by 2 bases and J by 7 bases. This CDR3 region has 16 residues.